The 20 T cell receptor beta chains below all came from one sample that was sequenced in a study of Ad26.COV2.S vaccination and SARS-CoV-2 variants. Clones were read by immunoSEQ multiplex PCR, and TCRdb kept only the in-frame ones, dropping some. The table has around 350,000 clones, roughly 94% seen once. Material: peripheral blood, obtained after recovery from COVID-19. Receptors were obtained from a human donor who had recovered from COVID-19.

The gene calls are TRBV6-1 and TRBJ1-2; D gene uncertain. The CDR3 sequence is 14 residues long. V was shortened by 7 bases and J by 10 bases, with 22 bases between the two germline ends. Germline V gene data show CDR1 as MNHNS and CDR2 as SASEGT. The CDR3 DNA sequence: TGTGCCAGCACCCCTGACCCATCCTCACGGGACTACACCTTC. This codes for CASTPDPSSRDYTF.

Note on this clone: Other DNA sequences from this sample encode an identical CDR3 as well. The chain employs TRBV18 and TRBJ1-5; D not resolved. The CDR3 is 14 amino acids. V was clipped by 2 bases and J by 2 bases, with 7 bases between them. Germline CDR1 is KGHSH and CDR2 is LQKENI. The CDR3: CASSPTGGNQPQHF. The CDR3 DNA follows: TGTGCCAGCTCACCAACCGGAGGCAATCAGCCCCAGCATTTT.

The count of this clone is one. V and J are TRBV3-1 (or the pseudogene TRBV3-2) and TRBJ2-1, with D unclear. This CDR3 contains 18 residues. The germline V gene has CDR1 LGHDT and CDR2 YNNKEL (reference sequence). V was clipped by 0 bases and J by 6 bases, with 21 bases between them. The CDR3 here is CASSQDARHVRSSNEQFF. The CDR3 region has the DNA TGTGCCAGCAGCCAAGATGCCCGCCACGTCCGGTCTAGCAATGAGCAGTTCTTC.

The chain recombines TRBV3-1 (or the pseudogene TRBV3-2) with TRBJ1-2, with a weak D call TRBD1 (5 bases). Trimming shortened V by 4 bases and J by 5 bases, and 20 bases separated the two germline ends. Per germline, CDR1 LGHDT and CDR2 YNNKEL (reference sequence). The CDR3 is made up of 16 amino acids. CDR3 in DNA: TGTGCCAGCAGCCCACCCCGTATTGGGCAGGGTTATGGCTACACCTTC. Its protein is CASSPPRIGQGYGYTF.

The V and J genes are TRBV11-2 and TRBJ2-1, with no clear D. V lost 5 bases and J 6 bases, leaving 8 bases between the germline ends. The CDR3 runs to 12 residues. CDR1 and CDR2 (germline): SGHAT, FQNNGV. CDR3 residues: CASSRSGNEQFF. The CDR3 region has the DNA TGTGCCAGCAGCAGGTCTGGCAATGAGCAGTTCTTC.

Here the CDR3 DNA reads TGTGCCAGCTCACCAAATACTAGCGCAGAGACCCAGTACTTC. Protein product: CASSPNTSAETQYF. The chain is built from TRBV18 and TRBJ2-5, with 7 bases lining up with TRBD2. CDR3 length: 14 residues. After removal of 2 bases from V and 4 bases from J, the junction contained 4 bases not matched to a gene. Germline CDR1 and CDR2: KGHSH and LQKENI.

This clone was observed once. This chain connects TRBV9 to TRBJ2-1, with 7 bases that match TRBD1. Germline values: CDR1 SGDLS, CDR2 YYNGEE. The CDR3 is 14 residues long. V lost 3 bases, J lost 9 bases, and 9 bases stayed unmatched. The CDR3 loop reads CASSAGTVTGEQFF. In DNA, the CDR3 is TGTGCCAGCAGCGCCGGGACAGTTACCGGTGAGCAGTTCTTC.

This rearrangement joins TRBV29-1 to TRBJ2-1, with D hard to call. The CDR3 runs 10 residues. The germline CDR1 and CDR2 sequences are SQVTM and ANQGSEA. The V and J ends lost 6 bases and 4 bases respectively, with 4 bases between them. CDR3 sequence reads: CSVRYNEQFF. For the CDR3, the DNA is TGCAGCGTGCGGTACAATGAGCAGTTCTTC.

V and J are TRBV19 and TRBJ1-1; D remains unclear. The germline V and J ends were trimmed by 0 bases and 3 bases, with 20 bases remaining between them. The CDR3 consists of 18 residues. The germline CDR1 and CDR2 sequences are LNHDA and SQIVND (reference sequence). The CDR3 DNA follows: TGTGCCAGTAGTATAGATCTACGTGGTGGCCTCCGGGACACTGAAGCTTTCTTT. This codes for CASSIDLRGGLRDTEAFF.

This rearrangement joins TRBV29-1 to TRBJ1-1; D remains ambiguous. V lost 7 bases and J lost 1, with 13 bases in between. This CDR3 is built from 13 residues. The V gene's germline CDR1 is SQVTM and CDR2 ANQGSEA. Here the CDR3 DNA reads TGCAGCGGGCTCCCCTGGGAGAACACTGAAGCTTTCTTT. Translation gives CSGLPWENTEAFF.

This clone was seen just once. The rearrangement uses TRBV14 and TRBJ1-1; D possibly corresponds to TRBD1 (5 bases). V was pared by 5 bases and J by 10 bases, with 17 bases between. The CDR3 length is 13 residues. CDR1 and CDR2 from the germline V gene are SGHDN and FVKESK. The CDR3: CASSYGTASGAFF. In nucleotides, the CDR3 is TGTGCCAGCAGCTATGGGACCGCTTCTGGAGCTTTCTTT.

The chain links TRBV7-9 to TRBJ2-3; TRBD1 or TRBD2 may be the D gene (6 bases each). V was cut by 5 bases and J by 5 bases, with 17 bases left in between. Germline assignment: CDR1 SEHNR and CDR2 FQNEAQ (reference sequence). The CDR3 length is 15 residues. The CDR3 DNA follows: TGTGCCAGCAGCCAGAATCAGGGGACTCAAGATACGCAGTATTTT. Translated: CASSQNQGTQDTQYF. Based on the CDR3 plus reference TRBV7-9 and TRBJ2-3, the full variable domain is DTGVSQNPRHKITKRGQNVTFRCDPISEHNRLYWYRQTLGQGPEFLTYFQNEAQLEKSRLLSDRFSAERPKGSFSTLEIQRTEQGDSAMYLCASSQNQGTQDTQYFGPGTRLTVL.

The rearrangement links TRBV10-2 to TRBJ2-7, with D uncertain. This CDR3 spans 13 amino acids. V was pared by 5 bases and J by 5 bases, with 13 bases between. Germline V gene data show CDR1 as WSHSY and CDR2 as SAAADI. The CDR3 here is CASSQTRRDEQYF. The CDR3 DNA is TGCGCCAGCAGTCAGACGAGAAGGGACGAGCAGTACTTC.

This chain uses TRBV11-2 with TRBJ1-4; TRBD1 aligns across 10 bases. This CDR3 has 17 amino acids. J gave up 5 bases and V 5 bases, and 11 bases lay outside the gene matches. CDR1 and CDR2 from the germline V gene are SGHAT and FQNNGV. In DNA, the CDR3 is TGTGCCAGCAGCACAATACGGACAGGGGGACGCAATGAAAAACTGTTTTTT. It specifies CASSTIRTGGRNEKLFF.

The rearrangement joins TRBV7-6 to TRBJ2-5; 9 bases agree with TRBD2. Trimming at V came to 0 bases and at J to 5 bases, leaving 7 bases not matched to a gene. The length of the CDR3 is 16 residues. Germline CDR1 is SGHVS and CDR2 is FNYEAQ. The CDR3 reads CASSLALLRGGETQYF. Written as DNA, the CDR3 is TGTGCCAGCAGCTTAGCACTTTTGCGGGGGGGGGAGACCCAGTACTTC.

CDR3 region: CASSLGRWTGSLSNQPQHF. In DNA, the CDR3 is TGTGCCAGCAGTTTAGGTCGTTGGACAGGGTCCCTTAGCAATCAGCCCCAGCATTTT. V is TRBV28 and J is TRBJ1-5; 8 bases match TRBD1. With V trimmed by 2 bases and J by 0 bases, 12 bases remained unmatched. Germline assignment: CDR1 MDHEN and CDR2 SYDVKM. The CDR3 is made up of 19 amino acids.

The chain uses TRBV6-2 or TRBV6-3 and TRBJ2-7; D remains unclear. The germline V gene has CDR1 MNHEY and CDR2 SVGEGT. CDR3 size: 13 residues. Trimming removed 2 bases from V and 2 bases from J, with 7 bases in between. The chain's CDR3 is CASSYDSAYEQYF. In DNA form, the CDR3 reads TGTGCCAGCAGTTACGACTCCGCCTACGAGCAGTACTTC.

V usage is TRBV9 and J usage is TRBJ1-3, with D unclear. The germline V and J ends were trimmed by 0 bases and 0 bases, with 19 bases remaining between them. The germline gives CDR1 SGDLS, CDR2 YYNGEE. CDR3 size: 19 residues. The CDR3 here is CASSVASREVTNSGNTIYF. The CDR3, as DNA: TGTGCCAGCAGCGTAGCTTCCCGGGAGGTGACGAACTCTGGAAACACCATATATTTT. Complete variable domain (other parts from reference TRBV9 and TRBJ1-3): DSGVTQTPKHLITATGQRVTLRCSPRSGDLSVYWYQQSLDQGLQFLIQYYNGEERAKGNILERFSAQQFPDLHSELNLSSLELGDSALYFCASSVASREVTNSGNTIYFGEGSWLTVV.

The gene calls are TRBV5-1 and TRBJ1-2; D unclear. Germline V gene data show CDR1 as SGHRS and CDR2 as YFSETQ. Trimming pared 1 base from V and 0 bases from J, leaving 10 bases between. The CDR3 spans 15 residues. The CDR3 protein is CASSLKGSSNYGYTF. The CDR3 DNA sequence: TGCGCCAGCAGCTTGAAAGGCTCCTCTAACTATGGCTACACCTTC.

The chain uses TRBV27 and TRBJ1-2; D perhaps matches TRBD1 (5 bases). Germline V gene data show CDR1 as MNHEY and CDR2 as SMNVEV (reference sequence). The V end was cut by 3 bases, the J end by 4 bases, with 15 bases between. This CDR3 comprises 15 residues. The CDR3 region is CASSLASRGGYGYTF. The CDR3 region has the DNA TGTGCCAGCAGTTTGGCCAGCCGGGGCGGCTATGGCTACACCTTC.